The rows below give T cell receptor beta chains drawn from one sample of a study of shared clonotypes between healthy human individuals. Data came from immunoSEQ multiplex PCR; TCRdb stores just in-frame clones and leaves some out. The table has some 2,500,000 clones, 90% to 95% seen once; the top ten hold 0.36%. Sequencing was done on a sample of naive CD4+ T cells from PBMCs. These TCRs come from a man between 18 and 35 years old in good health. Some clones in this sample may be carry-over from other donors' samples. Each CDR3 is given with its conserved first and last residue. The D gene is left open where the match is weak. Part of the rows lack a size; the others show once, few, many or a class for expanded clones.

TRBV28,TRBJ2-7,-,-,TGTGCCAGCAGACTTGACCTCCTCGGCGGTCGGGAGCAGTACTTC,CASRLDLLGGREQYF
TRBV28,TRBJ2-1,TRBD2,-,TGTGCCAGCAGTTTAACGGGGGGGAATGAGCAGTTCTTC,CASSLTGGNEQFF
TRBV5-1,TRBJ1-2,-,-,TGCGCCAGCAGCTTGACCCCCACAGGGATGGAAGGCTACACCTTC,CASSLTPTGMEGYTF
TRBV9,TRBJ1-1,-,-,TGTGCCAGCAGCGTAGAAGGCCGGCTGGCCACTGAAGCTTTCTTT,CASSVEGRLATEAFF
TRBV6-1,TRBJ2-1,TRBD2,-,TGTGCCAGCGGAAGGCTAGCGGGAAGCTACAATGAGCAGTTCTTC,CASGRLAGSYNEQFF
TRBV21-1,TRBJ1-2,-,-,TGTGCCAGCAGCAGGACAGAGCCGCCCGACTATGGCTACACCTTC,CASSRTEPPDYGYTF
TRBV29-1,TRBJ1-2,TRBD1,-,TGCAGCGTTGCCCCACAGGGGGCGCCAGGCTACACCTTC,CSVAPQGAPGYTF
TRBV6-1,TRBJ1-5,-,-,TGTGCCAGCAGAACCCTGGGGGGGGTACCCCAGCATTTT,CASRTLGGVPQHF
TRBV27,TRBJ2-1,-,-,TGTGCCAGCAGATTGGAAGGGACGGGGAATGAGCAGTTCTTC,CASRLEGTGNEQFF
TRBV19,TRBJ2-1,-,-,TGTGCCAGTAAGGACAGACCCTCATACAATGAGCAGTTCTTC,CASKDRPSYNEQFF
TRBV2,TRBJ2-5,-,once,TGTGCCAGCACTCGGGTTATACAAGAGACCCAGTACTTC,CASTRVIQETQYF
TRBV5-8,TRBJ2-1,TRBD2,-,TGTGCCAGCAGCCCCGGGACTAGCGGGAACAATGAGCAGTTCTTC,CASSPGTSGNNEQFF
TRBV18,TRBJ2-1,-,-,TGTGCCAGCTCACTTCGCGATGCAGGGCTATACAATGAGCAGTTCTTC,CASSLRDAGLYNEQFF
TRBV5-6,TRBJ2-5,-,once,TGTGCCAGCAGCTTGGACCCCGCGAGGCCCCTAGAGACCCAGTACTTC,CASSLDPARPLETQYF
TRBV21-1,TRBJ2-7,-,-,TGTGCCAGCAGCAAAGCGGGCGGGACCCAAAGCTCCTACGAGCAGTACTTC,CASSKAGGTQSSYEQYF
TRBV10-1,TRBJ2-7,TRBD1,-,TGCGCCACCGGACAGGGGAACGAGCAGTACTTC,CATGQGNEQYF
TRBV28,TRBJ2-6,-,-,TGTGCCAGCAGTTCCCCGCCCGGGGCGGGATCCAACGGTCAATCCGGGGCCAACGTCCTGACTTTC,CASSSPPGAGSNGQSGANVLTF
TRBV6-5,TRBJ1-2,-,once,TGTGCCAGCAGTTACTCGAGGGCAGGGCAAGACTATGGCTACACCTTC,CASSYSRAGQDYGYTF
TRBV7-9,TRBJ2-5,TRBD1,-,TGTGCCAGCAGCTCCATCTCCCGGACAGGGTTGGGAGAGACCCAGTACTTC,CASSSISRTGLGETQYF
TRBV29-1,TRBJ1-1,-,-,TGCAGCGTTGACGCTCAGACCGGGGTTGAAGCTTTCTTT,CSVDAQTGVEAFF
TRBV7-9,TRBJ2-1,TRBD2,-,TGTGCCAGCAGCTTAGCAATTAGCGGGAGCCCCTACAATGAGCAGTTCTTC,CASSLAISGSPYNEQFF
TRBV7-9,TRBJ1-1,-,-,TGTGCCAGCAGCTGGACCTCGGACGGAAACACTGAAGCTTTCTTT,CASSWTSDGNTEAFF
TRBV19,TRBJ1-1,-,few,TGTGCCAGTAGTATAGGTGCGGGGGCCCCTGAAGCTTTCTTT,CASSIGAGAPEAFF
TRBV7-9,TRBJ1-2,-,once,TGTGCCAGCAGCTTAGCACTGAGCAGCCGCTACACCTTC,CASSLALSSRYTF
TRBV5-1,TRBJ2-7,TRBD2,-,TGCGCCAGCAGCTTGGGACTAGCGGGAGGGGAGCAGTACTTC,CASSLGLAGGEQYF
TRBV30,TRBJ1-2,-,once,TGTGCCTGGAGCGCCTTTGGGGGGCTAGGGGGCTACACCTTC,CAWSAFGGLGGYTF
TRBV14,TRBJ1-2,-,-,TGTGCCAGCAGCCATGACCGCTCGAACTATGGCTACACCTTC,CASSHDRSNYGYTF
TRBV28,TRBJ2-1,TRBD1,-,TGTGCCAGCAGTTTCCGACAGGGTGTTTACAATGAGCAGTTCTTC,CASSFRQGVYNEQFF
TRBV29-1,TRBJ1-5,TRBD1,-,TGCAGCGTAATCCTAACAGGGGGGAGCAATCAGCCCCAGCATTTT,CSVILTGGSNQPQHF
TRBV27,TRBJ2-7,TRBD2,-,TGTGCCAGCAGCCTACTAGCGGGAGCGTACGAGCAGTACTTC,CASSLLAGAYEQYF
TRBV28,TRBJ2-1,TRBD2,once,TGTGCCAGCTTTAGCGGGAGGGTCTACAATGAGCAGTTCTTC,CASFSGRVYNEQFF
TRBV7-2,TRBJ1-5,TRBD1,-,TGTGCCAGCAGCTCTCAACTGACAGGGTCCAATCAGCCCCAGCATTTT,CASSSQLTGSNQPQHF
TRBV7-2,TRBJ2-7,-,-,TGTGCCAGCAGCACGGGGACGGGCTACGAGCAGTACTTC,CASSTGTGYEQYF
TRBV5-4,TRBJ2-3,TRBD2,-,TGTGCCAGCAGCTTTAGCATAGCGGGAGGGGATACGCAGTATTTT,CASSFSIAGGDTQYF
TRBV9,TRBJ1-4,-,once,TGTGCCAGCAGCCGAGGACCTTCAACTAATGAAAAACTGTTTTTT,CASSRGPSTNEKLFF
TRBV6-6,TRBJ1-2,-,-,TGTGCCAGCAGTTACAGGGCGACGGGCCTGTATGGCTACACCTTC,CASSYRATGLYGYTF
TRBV7-9,TRBJ2-7,TRBD2,-,TGTGCCAGCAGCCGACTAGCGGGAGCCTACGAGCAGTACTTC,CASSRLAGAYEQYF
TRBV29-1,TRBJ2-1,-,-,TGCAGCGTTGGGACAAGCAATGAGCAGTTCTTC,CSVGTSNEQFF
TRBV7-9,TRBJ1-2,-,few,TGTGCCAGCAGCCCCCTAAAGGCGGGTGGCTACACCTTC,CASSPLKAGGYTF
TRBV19,TRBJ1-2,-,-,TGTGCCAGTAGTATAGATGGGCAGGGGCGTACCTATGGCTACACCTTC,CASSIDGQGRTYGYTF
TRBV7-2,TRBJ2-5,TRBD2,-,TGTGCCAGCAGCCCGGGGGGGGCCTTAAAGGAGACCCAGTACTTC,CASSPGGALKETQYF
TRBV30,TRBJ2-1,-,-,TGTGCCTGGAGTAGTTACTCGACTAGTCGGGGTTACAATGAGCAGTTCTTC,CAWSSYSTSRGYNEQFF
TRBV7-9,TRBJ2-7,-,-,TGTGCCAGCAGCTCAACCGGGACACCCCTTGGTTACTTC,CASSSTGTPLGYF
TRBV27,TRBJ1-1,-,-,TGTGCCAGCAGGTCCGTTCTTTTGGGACAAAGAGCTTTCTTT,CASRSVLLGQRAFF
TRBV29-1,TRBJ2-7,-,-,TGCAGCGTTGAAACCGAATCCTACGAGCAGTACTTC,CSVETESYEQYF
TRBV5-5,TRBJ2-7,-,-,TGTGCCAGCAGCTTGGGACTACATAGCTACGAGCAGTACTTC,CASSLGLHSYEQYF
TRBV7-3,TRBJ2-1,TRBD2,-,TGTGCCAGCAGCACGACTAGCGGGAGTTGGGATGAGCAGTTCTTC,CASSTTSGSWDEQFF
TRBV28,TRBJ2-1,-,-,TGTGCCAGCAGTTTAGGGGGGCCCGATGAGCAGTTCTTC,CASSLGGPDEQFF
TRBV5-1,TRBJ1-1,-,-,TGCGCCAGCAGCTTCCGGGGGGCCGACACTGAAGCTTTCTTT,CASSFRGADTEAFF
TRBV27,TRBJ2-3,-,-,TGTGCCAGCAGTTTGAGATCAGGTGGGGCAGATACGCAGTATTTT,CASSLRSGGADTQYF
TRBV28,TRBJ2-7,TRBD1,-,TGTGCCAGCAGCCCAATACAGGGGTTCAGCTCCTACGAGCAGTACTTC,CASSPIQGFSSYEQYF